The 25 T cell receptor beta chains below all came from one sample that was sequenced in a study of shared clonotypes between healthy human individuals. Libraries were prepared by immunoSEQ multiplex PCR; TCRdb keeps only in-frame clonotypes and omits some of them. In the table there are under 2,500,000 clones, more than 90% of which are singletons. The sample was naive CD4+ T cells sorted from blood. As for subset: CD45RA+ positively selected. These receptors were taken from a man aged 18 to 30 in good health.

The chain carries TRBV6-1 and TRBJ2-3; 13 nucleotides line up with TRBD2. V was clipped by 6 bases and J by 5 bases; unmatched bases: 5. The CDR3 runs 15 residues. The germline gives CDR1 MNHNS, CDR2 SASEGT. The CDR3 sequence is CASRRLAGGVDTQYF. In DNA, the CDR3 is TGTGCCAGCAGGAGACTAGCGGGAGGTGTAGATACGCAGTATTTT.

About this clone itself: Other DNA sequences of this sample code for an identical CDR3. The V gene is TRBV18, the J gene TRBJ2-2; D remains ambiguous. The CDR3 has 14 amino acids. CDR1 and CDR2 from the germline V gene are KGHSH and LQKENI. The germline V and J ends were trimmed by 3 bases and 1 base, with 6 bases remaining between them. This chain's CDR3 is CASSPGMNTGELFF. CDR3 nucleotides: TGTGCCAGCTCACCTGGAATGAACACCGGGGAGCTGTTTTTT.

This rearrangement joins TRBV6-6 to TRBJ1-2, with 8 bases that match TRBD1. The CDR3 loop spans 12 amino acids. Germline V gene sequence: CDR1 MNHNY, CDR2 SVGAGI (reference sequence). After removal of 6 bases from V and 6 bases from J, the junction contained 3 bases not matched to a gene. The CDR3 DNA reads TGTGCCAGCAGGACAGGGGACCATGGCTACACCTTC. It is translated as CASRTGDHGYTF.

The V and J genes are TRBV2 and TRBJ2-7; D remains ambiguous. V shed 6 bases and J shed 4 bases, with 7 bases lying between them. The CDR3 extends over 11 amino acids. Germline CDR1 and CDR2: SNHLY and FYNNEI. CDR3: CASRVKYEQYF. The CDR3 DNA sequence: TGTGCCAGCAGGGTGAAATACGAGCAGTACTTC.

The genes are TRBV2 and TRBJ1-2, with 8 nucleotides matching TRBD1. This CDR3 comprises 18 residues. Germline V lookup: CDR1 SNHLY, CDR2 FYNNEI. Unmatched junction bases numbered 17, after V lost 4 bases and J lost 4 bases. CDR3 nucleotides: TGTGCCAGCAGTGGAGAAAAGGCCAGGGGGCGAATTAGCTATGGCTACACCTTC. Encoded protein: CASSGEKARGRISYGYTF.

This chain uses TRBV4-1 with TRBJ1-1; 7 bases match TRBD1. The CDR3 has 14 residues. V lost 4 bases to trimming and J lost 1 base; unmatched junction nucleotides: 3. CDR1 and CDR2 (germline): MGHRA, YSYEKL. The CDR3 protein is CASSLGQENTEAFF. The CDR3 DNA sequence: TGCGCCAGCAGCCTCGGACAGGAGAACACTGAAGCTTTCTTT.

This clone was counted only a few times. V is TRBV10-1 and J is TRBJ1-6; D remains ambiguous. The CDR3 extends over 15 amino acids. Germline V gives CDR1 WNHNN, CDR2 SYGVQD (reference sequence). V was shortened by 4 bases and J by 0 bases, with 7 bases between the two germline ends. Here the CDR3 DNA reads TGCGCCAGCAGTGCGGGGAGCTCCTATAATTCACCCCTCCACTTT. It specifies CASSAGSSYNSPLHF.

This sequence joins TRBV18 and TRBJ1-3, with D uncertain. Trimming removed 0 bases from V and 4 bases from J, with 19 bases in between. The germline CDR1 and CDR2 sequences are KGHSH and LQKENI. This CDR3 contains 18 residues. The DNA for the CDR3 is TGTGCCAGCTCACCACCGGAGATGGACGTAGTCCTGGGAAACACCATATATTTT. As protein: CASSPPEMDVVLGNTIYF.

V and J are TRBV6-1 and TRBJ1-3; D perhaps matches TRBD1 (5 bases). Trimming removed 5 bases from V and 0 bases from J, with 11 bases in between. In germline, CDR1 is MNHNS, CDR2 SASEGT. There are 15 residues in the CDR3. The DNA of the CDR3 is TGTGCCAGCAGTTTACGGGGGGACTCTGGAAACACCATATATTTT. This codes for CASSLRGDSGNTIYF.

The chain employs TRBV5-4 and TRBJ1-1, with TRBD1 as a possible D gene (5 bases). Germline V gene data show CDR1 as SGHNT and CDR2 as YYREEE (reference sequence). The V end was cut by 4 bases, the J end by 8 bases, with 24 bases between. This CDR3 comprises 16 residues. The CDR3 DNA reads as TGTGCCAGCAGCCGAAAGATTCCGGGACTGACTCAAGAAGCTTTCTTT. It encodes CASSRKIPGLTQEAFF.

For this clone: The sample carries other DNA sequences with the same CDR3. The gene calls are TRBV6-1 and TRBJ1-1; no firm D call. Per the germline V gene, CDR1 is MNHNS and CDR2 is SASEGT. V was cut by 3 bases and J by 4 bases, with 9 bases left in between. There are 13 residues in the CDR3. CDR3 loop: CASSEGWSTEAFF. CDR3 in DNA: TGTGCCAGCAGTGAGGGCTGGAGCACTGAAGCTTTCTTT.

The CDR3 sequence: CASSFSLAEGTGELFF. The CDR3 coding sequence is TGTGCCAGCAGCTTCTCACTAGCGGAGGGGACCGGGGAGCTGTTTTTT. J is TRBJ2-2 and V is TRBV11-3, with 8 bases matching TRBD2. This CDR3 comprises 16 residues. Germline assignment: CDR1 SGHNT and CDR2 YENEEA. Germline trimming cut 3 bases from V and 5 bases from J; bases unmatched to any gene: 8.

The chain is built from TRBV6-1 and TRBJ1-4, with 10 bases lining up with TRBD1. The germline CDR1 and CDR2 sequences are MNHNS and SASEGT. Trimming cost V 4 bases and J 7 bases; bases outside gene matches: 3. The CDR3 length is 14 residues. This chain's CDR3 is CASSGGQGSEKLFF. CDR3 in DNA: TGTGCCAGCAGTGGGGGACAGGGGAGTGAAAAACTGTTTTTT.

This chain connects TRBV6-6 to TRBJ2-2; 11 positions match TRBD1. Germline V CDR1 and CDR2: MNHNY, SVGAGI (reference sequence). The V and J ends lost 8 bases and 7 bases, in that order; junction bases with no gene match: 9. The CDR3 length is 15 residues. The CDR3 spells CASSSGTGGVGELFF. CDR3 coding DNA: TGTGCCAGCTCTTCCGGGACAGGGGGAGTCGGGGAGCTGTTTTTT.

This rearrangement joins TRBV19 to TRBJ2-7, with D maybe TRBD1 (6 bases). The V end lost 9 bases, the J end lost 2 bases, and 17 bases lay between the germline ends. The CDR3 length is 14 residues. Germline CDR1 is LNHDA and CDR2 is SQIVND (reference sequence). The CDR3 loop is CASDRQGHPYEQYF. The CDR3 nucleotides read TGTGCCAGCGATCGCCAGGGACACCCCTACGAGCAGTACTTC.

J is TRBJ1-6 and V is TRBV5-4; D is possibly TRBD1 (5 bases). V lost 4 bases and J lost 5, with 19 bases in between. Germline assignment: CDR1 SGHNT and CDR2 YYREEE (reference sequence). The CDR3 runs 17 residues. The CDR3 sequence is CASSPPGSGGNNSPLHF. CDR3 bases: TGTGCCAGCAGCCCCCCCGGATCGGGGGGGAATAATTCACCCCTCCACTTT.

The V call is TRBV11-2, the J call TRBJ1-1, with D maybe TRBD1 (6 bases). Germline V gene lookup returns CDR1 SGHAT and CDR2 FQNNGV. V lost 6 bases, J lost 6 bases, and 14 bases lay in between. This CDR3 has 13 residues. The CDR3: CASSYRGSAEAFF. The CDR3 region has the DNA TGTGCCAGCAGTTATAGGGGGAGCGCTGAAGCTTTCTTT.

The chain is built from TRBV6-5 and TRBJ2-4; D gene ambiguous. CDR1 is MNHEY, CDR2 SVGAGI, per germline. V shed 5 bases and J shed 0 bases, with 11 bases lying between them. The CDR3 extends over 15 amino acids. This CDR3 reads CASSRSQLAKNIQYF. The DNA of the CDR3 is TGTGCCAGCAGTCGTTCACAGCTAGCCAAAAACATTCAGTACTTC.

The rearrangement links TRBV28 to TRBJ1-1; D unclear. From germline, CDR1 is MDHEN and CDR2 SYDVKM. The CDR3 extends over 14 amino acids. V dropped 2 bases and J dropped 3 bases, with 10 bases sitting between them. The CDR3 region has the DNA TGTGCCAGCAGTTTAAGGTCAGGCTACACTGAAGCTTTCTTT. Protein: CASSLRSGYTEAFF.

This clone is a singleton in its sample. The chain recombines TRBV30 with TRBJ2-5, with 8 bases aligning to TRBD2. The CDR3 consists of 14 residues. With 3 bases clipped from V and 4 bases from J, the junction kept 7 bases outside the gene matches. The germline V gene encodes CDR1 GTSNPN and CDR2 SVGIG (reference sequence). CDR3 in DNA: TGTGCCTGGAGACGGGCGGGGGGCGGAGAGACCCAGTACTTC. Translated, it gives CAWRRAGGGETQYF.

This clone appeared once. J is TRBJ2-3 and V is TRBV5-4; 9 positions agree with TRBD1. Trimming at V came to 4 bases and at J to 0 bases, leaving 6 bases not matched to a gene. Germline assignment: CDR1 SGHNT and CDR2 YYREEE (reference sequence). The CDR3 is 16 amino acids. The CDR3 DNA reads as TGTGCCAGCAGCCTGACAGGGGGTTCAAGCACAGATACGCAGTATTTT. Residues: CASSLTGGSSTDTQYF. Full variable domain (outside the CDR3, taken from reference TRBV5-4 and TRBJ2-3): ETGVTQSPTHLIKTRGQQVTLRCSSQSGHNTVSWYQQALGQGPQFIFQYYREEENGRGNFPPRFSGLQFPNYSSELNVNALELDDSALYLCASSLTGGSSTDTQYFGPGTRLTVL.

CDR3 residues: CSVEVRGVSTDTQYF. CDR3 in DNA: TGCAGCGTTGAGGTTCGAGGCGTCAGCACAGATACGCAGTATTTT. This sequence joins TRBV29-1 and TRBJ2-3; no reliable D call. Trimming removed 3 bases from V and 0 bases from J, with 13 bases in between. CDR3 length: 15 amino acids. Germline V gene data show CDR1 as SQVTM and CDR2 as ANQGSEA.

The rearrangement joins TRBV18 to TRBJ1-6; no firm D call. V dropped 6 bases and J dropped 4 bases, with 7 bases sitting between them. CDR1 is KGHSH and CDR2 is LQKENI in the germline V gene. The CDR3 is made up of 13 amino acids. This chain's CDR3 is CASSREYNSPLHF. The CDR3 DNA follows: TGTGCCAGCTCCCGGGAATATAATTCACCCCTCCACTTT.

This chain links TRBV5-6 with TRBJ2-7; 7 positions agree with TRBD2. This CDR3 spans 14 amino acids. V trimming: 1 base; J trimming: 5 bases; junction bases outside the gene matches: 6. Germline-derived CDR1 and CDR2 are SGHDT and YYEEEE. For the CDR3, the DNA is TGTGCCAGCAGCTTGTTACTAGCGATACACGAGCAGTACTTC. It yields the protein CASSLLLAIHEQYF.

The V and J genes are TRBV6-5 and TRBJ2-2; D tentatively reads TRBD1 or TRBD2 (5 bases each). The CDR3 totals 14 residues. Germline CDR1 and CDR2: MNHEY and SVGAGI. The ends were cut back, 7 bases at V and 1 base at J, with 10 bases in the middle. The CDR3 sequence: CASTRGVNTGELFF. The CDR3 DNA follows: TGTGCCAGCACAAGAGGGGTGAACACCGGGGAGCTGTTTTTT.